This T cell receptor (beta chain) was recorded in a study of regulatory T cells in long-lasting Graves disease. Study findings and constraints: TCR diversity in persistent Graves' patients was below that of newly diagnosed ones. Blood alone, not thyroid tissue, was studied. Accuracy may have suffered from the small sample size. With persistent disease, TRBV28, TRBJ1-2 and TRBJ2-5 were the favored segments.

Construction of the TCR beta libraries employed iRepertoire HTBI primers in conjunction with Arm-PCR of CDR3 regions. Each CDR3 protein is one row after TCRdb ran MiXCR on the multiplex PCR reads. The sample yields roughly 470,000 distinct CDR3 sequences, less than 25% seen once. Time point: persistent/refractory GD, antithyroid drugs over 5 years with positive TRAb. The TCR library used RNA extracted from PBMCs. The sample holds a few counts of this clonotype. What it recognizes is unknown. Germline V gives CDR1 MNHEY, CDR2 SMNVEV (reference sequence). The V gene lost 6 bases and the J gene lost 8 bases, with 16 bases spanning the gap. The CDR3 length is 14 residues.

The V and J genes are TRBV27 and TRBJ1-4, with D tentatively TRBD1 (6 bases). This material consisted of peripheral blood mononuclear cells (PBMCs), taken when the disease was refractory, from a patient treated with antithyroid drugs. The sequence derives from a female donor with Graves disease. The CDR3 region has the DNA TGTGCCAGCAGCGGGGGGCTCAGGAAGGAAAAACTGTTTTTT. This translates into CASSGGLRKEKLFF.